Listed here is a single TCR beta chain. This clone has just a few counts. There is no known antigen for this receptor. No much larger clone exists at a distance of one base, and base qualities are not known. This sample was included in a study of blood T cell repertoires in COVID-19 (dated by TCRdb to 2020 to 2022). Looking at the study overall: Samples covering the acute and convalescent phases of COVID-19 were provided by collaborators in the United States, Italy and Spain. The prospective study material was composed of cDNA or gDNA derived from T cells, B-cell-depleted T cells, or PBMCs. Deeply sampled blood TCRbeta repertoires from subjects exposed to, actively infected with, or recovered from COVID-19 were included in the dataset. A freely available public database, intended as a resource for researchers studying the immune response to SARS-CoV-2, is where the repertoires were released. Samples were obtained from the ongoing ImmuneRACE study (first 160 participants) and from about 1,300 subjects provided by 6 global collaborators. Nearly every sample came with metadata listing a de-identified subject ID, COVID-19 status, age in years and sex. HLA class I and class II types, where available, came from metadata supplied by the sample provider rather than from assay-based typing. The paper's findings and limits, for the study overall: The amount of clinical and demographic metadata varied by source and participant and was provided uncurated.

Including cysteine and phenylalanine, the CDR3 has 17 amino acids. The kept DNA is CDR3 alone, 51 bases in frame from the first base. From a lookup of the germline V gene (reference sequence), CDR1 and CDR2 are SEHNR and FQNEAQ. Trimming removed 2 bases from V and 2 bases from J, leaving 16 bases between the germline ends. The immunoSEQ Assay, a bias-controlled multiplex PCR, was used to amplify TCRbeta CDR3 regions from genomic DNA. Regarding the original processing steps: The number of nucleated cells in each sample was estimated by amplification of reference gene primers within the assay. To quantify the absolute abundance of each unique TCRbeta CDR3 rearrangement, sequence reads were collapsed and filtered. Productive Simpson clonality was computed per sample as the square root of Simpson's diversity index over productive rearrangements. Here the immuneACCESS table is served through TCRdb, limited to in-frame sequences with V and J called. Missing clones are a known gap in these copies; in checked studies unresolved V genes cover under half, and the rest lacks a known reason. That table furnishes V, J and clone size, whereas the DNA furnished D and trimming. This sample is represented by 50,000 or so clones; roughly 87% of them were singletons. The ten largest clonotypes hold about 7.2% of the sample.

Whole blood was collected in K2EDTA tubes by collaborating institutions according to the institutions' own protocols. For TCRbeta analysis, collaborators shipped samples in one of three forms: frozen whole blood, isolated PBMCs, or DNA extracted from either of those sample types. The receptor was derived from a man aged 60-69 years with active COVID-19. The chain was built from TRBV7-9 and TRBJ2-1, with the D gene uncertain. The source material was peripheral blood. The CDR3 region reads CASSLRSARLTYNEQFF. The DNA is TGTGCCAGCAGCTTAAGGTCCGCCAGGCTGACCTACAATGAGCAGTTCTTC.